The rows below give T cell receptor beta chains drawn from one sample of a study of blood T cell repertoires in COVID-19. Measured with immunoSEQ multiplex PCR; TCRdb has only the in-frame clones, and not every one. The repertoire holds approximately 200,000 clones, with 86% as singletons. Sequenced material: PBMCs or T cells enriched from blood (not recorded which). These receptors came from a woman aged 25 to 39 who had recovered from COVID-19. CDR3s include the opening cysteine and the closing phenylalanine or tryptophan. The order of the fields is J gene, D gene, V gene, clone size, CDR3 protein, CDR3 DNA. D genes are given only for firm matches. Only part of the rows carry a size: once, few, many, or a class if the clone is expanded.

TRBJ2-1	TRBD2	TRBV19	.	CASSKAGRAGNEQFF	TGTGCCAGTAGTAAGGCCGGGAGGGCGGGCAATGAGCAGTTCTTC
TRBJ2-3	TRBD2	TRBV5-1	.	CASSWTGTSGSTDTQYF	TGCGCCAGCAGCTGGACCGGGACTAGCGGGAGCACAGATACGCAGTATTTT
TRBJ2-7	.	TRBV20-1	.	CSASGSREQYF	TGCAGTGCTAGCGGGAGTCGCGAGCAGTACTTC
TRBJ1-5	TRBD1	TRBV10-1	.	CASSLRGSQPQHF	TGCGCCAGCAGCCTCAGGGGGTCTCAGCCCCAGCATTTT
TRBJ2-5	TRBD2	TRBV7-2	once	CASSFSGRETQYF	TGTGCCAGCAGCTTCAGCGGGAGAGAGACCCAGTACTTC
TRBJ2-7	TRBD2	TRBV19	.	CASSFGVRREDPYEQYF	TGTGCCAGTAGTTTCGGGGTTCGGCGGGAGGACCCCTACGAGCAGTACTTC
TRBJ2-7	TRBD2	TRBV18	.	CASSPTGTSGRERTYEQYF	TGTGCCAGCTCACCCACCGGGACTAGCGGGAGGGAGAGGACGTACGAGCAGTACTTC
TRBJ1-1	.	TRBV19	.	CASSIVNTLEAFF	TGTGCCAGTAGTATAGTAAACACCCTTGAAGCTTTCTTT
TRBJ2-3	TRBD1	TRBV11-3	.	CASSLGQLDTQYF	TGTGCCAGCAGCTTGGGACAGCTGGATACGCAGTATTTT
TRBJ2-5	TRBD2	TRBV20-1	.	CSASPNKLADWTQYF	TGCAGTGCTAGTCCTAACAAACTAGCGGATTGGACCCAGTACTTC
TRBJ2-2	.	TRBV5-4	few	CASSLGQTGELFF	TGTGCCAGCAGCTTGGGACAAACCGGGGAGCTGTTTTTT
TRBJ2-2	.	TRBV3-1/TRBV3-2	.	CASSQRGANTGELFF	TGTGCCAGCAGCCAACGCGGGGCGAACACCGGGGAGCTGTTTTTT
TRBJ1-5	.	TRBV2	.	CASGGDSNQPQHF	TGTGCCTCCGGGGGAGATAGCAATCAGCCCCAGCATTTT
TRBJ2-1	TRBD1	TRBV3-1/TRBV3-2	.	CASSQDLNRGTYNEQFF	TGTGCCAGCAGCCAAGATCTAAACAGGGGAACCTACAATGAGCAGTTCTTC
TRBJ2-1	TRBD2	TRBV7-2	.	CASSLVGLAGGEQFF	TGTGCCAGCAGCTTAGTAGGACTAGCGGGGGGGGAGCAGTTCTTC
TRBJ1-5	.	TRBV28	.	CASYPETPGGGNQPQHF	TGTGCCAGTTACCCCGAGACACCGGGGGGGGGCAATCAGCCCCAGCATTTT
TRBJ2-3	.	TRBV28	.	CASSSWGSGDTDTQYF	TGTGCCAGCAGTTCTTGGGGTAGCGGAGATACAGATACGCAGTATTTT
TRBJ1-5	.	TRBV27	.	CASSFGGSNQPQHF	TGTGCCAGCAGTTTCGGGGGAAGCAATCAGCCCCAGCATTTT
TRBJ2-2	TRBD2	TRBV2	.	CASVAGGGTGELFF	TGTGCCAGTGTAGCGGGGGGTGGCACCGGGGAGCTGTTTTTT
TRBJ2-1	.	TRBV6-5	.	CASSTSTGTYNEQFF	TGTGCCAGCAGTACATCGACCGGGACCTACAATGAGCAGTTCTTC
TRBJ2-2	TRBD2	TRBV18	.	CASSPVDLAGSYTGELFF	TGTGCCAGCTCACCGGTAGACCTAGCGGGATCGTACACCGGGGAGCTGTTTTTT
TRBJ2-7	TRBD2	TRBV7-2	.	CASSLVAYLREPYEQYF	TGTGCCAGCAGCTTAGTCGCCTACTTGCGGGAGCCTTACGAGCAGTACTTC
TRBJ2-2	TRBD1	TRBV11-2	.	CASSGPGQGGAGELFF	TGTGCCAGCAGCGGACCGGGACAGGGAGGGGCCGGGGAGCTGTTTTTT
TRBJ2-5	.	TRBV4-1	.	CASSQEYRLHQETQYF	TGCGCCAGCAGCCAAGAGTATCGACTCCACCAAGAGACCCAGTACTTC
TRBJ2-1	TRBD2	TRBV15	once	CATRPTSGRKDEQFF	TGTGCCACCAGACCTACTAGCGGGAGAAAGGATGAGCAGTTCTTC
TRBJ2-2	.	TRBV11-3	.	CASSPAAKNTGELFF	TGTGCCAGCAGCCCGGCGGCAAAGAACACCGGGGAGCTGTTTTTT
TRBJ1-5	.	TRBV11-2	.	CASTFSPSDQPQHF	TGTGCCAGCACCTTCTCCCCCAGCGATCAGCCCCAGCATTTT
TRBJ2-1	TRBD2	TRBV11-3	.	CASSSSSGRRNEQFF	TGTGCCAGCAGCTCAAGTAGCGGGAGGAGGAATGAGCAGTTCTTC
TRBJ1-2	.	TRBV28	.	CASSSTGSNYGYTF	TGTGCCAGCAGTTCCACAGGTTCTAACTATGGCTACACCTTC
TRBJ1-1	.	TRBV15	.	CATRPGALNTEAFF	TGTGCCACCAGGCCAGGGGCACTGAACACTGAAGCTTTCTTT
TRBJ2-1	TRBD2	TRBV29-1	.	CSVEDLISGSSYNEQFF	TGCAGCGTTGAAGATCTGATTAGCGGGAGTTCCTACAATGAGCAGTTCTTC
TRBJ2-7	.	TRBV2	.	CASSAGVHEQYF	TGTGCCAGCAGTGCAGGGGTCCACGAGCAGTACTTC
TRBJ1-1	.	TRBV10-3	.	CAISENPGRGTEAFF	TGTGCCATCAGTGAGAACCCAGGGCGGGGAACTGAAGCTTTCTTT
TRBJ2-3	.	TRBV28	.	CASSFSDWNTDTQYF	TGTGCCAGCAGTTTTTCGGACTGGAACACAGATACGCAGTATTTT
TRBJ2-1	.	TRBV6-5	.	CASSYSILRGNEQFF	TGTGCCAGCAGTTACTCGATTCTTAGGGGCAATGAGCAGTTCTTC
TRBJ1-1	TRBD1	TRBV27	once	CASSSWGQGWTEAFF	TGTGCCAGCAGTAGCTGGGGACAGGGGTGGACTGAAGCTTTCTTT
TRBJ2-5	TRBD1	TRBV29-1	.	CSVPPGQRRETQYF	TGCAGCGTCCCCCCGGGACAGAGAAGAGAGACCCAGTACTTC
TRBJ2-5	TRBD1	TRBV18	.	CASSQSGQQETQYF	TGTGCCAGCTCACAATCGGGACAGCAAGAGACCCAGTACTTC
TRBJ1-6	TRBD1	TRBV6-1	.	CASSEARQGAFYNSPLHF	TGTGCCAGCAGTGAAGCGAGACAGGGGGCTTTCTATAATTCACCCCTCCACTTT
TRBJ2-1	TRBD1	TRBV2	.	CASSGQGSGNEQFF	TGTGCCAGCAGTGGACAGGGAAGCGGCAATGAGCAGTTCTTC
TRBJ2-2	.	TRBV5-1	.	CASRVGSGRTGELFF	TGCGCCAGCAGGGTAGGAAGCGGCCGGACCGGGGAGCTGTTTTTT
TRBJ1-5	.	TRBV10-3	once	CAISSEGSNQPQHF	TGTGCCATCTCATCGGAGGGGAGCAATCAGCCCCAGCATTTT
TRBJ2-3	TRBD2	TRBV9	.	CASSVGTSGTDTQYF	TGTGCCAGCAGCGTAGGGACTAGCGGCACAGATACGCAGTATTTT
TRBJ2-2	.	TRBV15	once	CATSISSGRAGELFF	TGTGCCACCAGCATTTCCTCCGGGAGAGCCGGGGAGCTGTTTTTT
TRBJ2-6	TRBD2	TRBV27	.	CASSHHTSGRARRANVLTF	TGTGCCAGCAGTCACCACACTAGCGGGAGGGCCAGGAGGGCCAACGTCCTGACTTTC